This T cell receptor beta chain was sequenced during a study of T cells expressing NK-cell markers. CDR1 and CDR2 (germline): MNHEY, SVGAGI. The CDR3 totals 13 residues. TCRdb re-called the 5' RACE reads and shows each CDR3 protein once, DNA omitted. This repertoire comprises more than 120,000 distinct CDR3 sequences; its ten largest clones make up about 12%. Sequenced input: blood T cells: a sorted CD56 or NKG2C T cell subset, CD4+ or CD8+ T cells, or bulk PBMC T cells (not recorded which). The sequence was obtained from a young man in good health. The rearrangement joins TRBV6-5 to TRBJ2-1. CDR3 protein: CASSYGLLVEQFF.